These T cell receptor beta chains were read from a single sample in a study of cytomegalovirus exposure and HLA in healthy donors. Data came from immunoSEQ multiplex PCR; TCRdb stores just in-frame clones and leaves some out. The sample includes under 100,000 clones, roughly 83% of them seen just once. Sequenced input: PBMCs. The receptors were gathered from a woman under 30 in good health and CMV-seropositive. Both conserved end residues are part of each CDR3. D genes are given only for firm matches. The listing skips clone size in some rows; elsewhere it reads once, few, many or a size class.

d_call,j_call,v_call,clone_size,cdr3_nt,cdr3_aa
.,TRBJ2-5,TRBV7-2,.,TGTGCCAGCAGCTTAGAACCCGCACAGAATCTGGAGACCCAGTACTTC,CASSLEPAQNLETQYF
.,TRBJ2-4,TRBV27,.,TGTGCCAGCAGTTCAATTTTAAGGGGGATCGGCAAAAACATTCAGTACTTC,CASSSILRGIGKNIQYF
TRBD1,TRBJ1-2,TRBV5-6,few,TGTGCCAGCAGCCCCCATCCTGACAGGGGGAGTCGGCTTTTCTATGGCTACACCTTC,CASSPHPDRGSRLFYGYTF
.,TRBJ2-7,TRBV19,.,TGTGCCACCGCACCTAGTCTGAACTCCTACGAGCAGTACTTC,CATAPSLNSYEQYF
.,TRBJ2-7,TRBV5-1,few,TGCGCCAGCAGCAGGGACATACTCACCTACGAGCAGTACTTC,CASSRDILTYEQYF
.,TRBJ1-3,TRBV7-8,.,TGTGCCAGCAGCTTAGCGGAGGGCGTTATCTCTGGAAACACCATATATTTT,CASSLAEGVISGNTIYF
TRBD1,TRBJ2-5,TRBV7-9,once,TGTGCCAGCAGCATAAGACAGGGGGCCGGAGAGACCCAGTACTTC,CASSIRQGAGETQYF
.,TRBJ1-2,TRBV29-1,.,TGCAGCGTTGAAGATCGGCGGGAGGCGGGCTATGGCTACACCTTC,CSVEDRREAGYGYTF
.,TRBJ2-3,TRBV18,.,TGTGCCAGCTCACCTCAGCGGGCCTACGATACGCAGTATTTT,CASSPQRAYDTQYF
.,TRBJ1-1,TRBV7-2,.,TGTGCCAGCAGCCTCCAACCCACGGGGAACACTGAAGCTTTCTTT,CASSLQPTGNTEAFF
.,TRBJ2-7,TRBV18,.,TGTGCCAGCTCACCTTCCGATGCGGGGCTATCCTACGAGCAGTACTTC,CASSPSDAGLSYEQYF
.,TRBJ1-4,TRBV15,.,TGTGCCACCAGCAGAGGGAACCAGGGGCCAAAACTGTTTTTT,CATSRGNQGPKLFF
.,TRBJ1-2,TRBV5-1,.,TGCGCCAGCAGTCTCGGGGCGACAGGACATGGCTACACCTTC,CASSLGATGHGYTF
.,TRBJ1-5,TRBV4-1,once,TGCGCCAGCAGCCAAGGACCGGGACACGATAGCAATCAGCCCCAGCATTTT,CASSQGPGHDSNQPQHF
TRBD1,TRBJ2-5,TRBV10-1,few,TGCGCCAGCAGTGAGCTACAGGGGACCCAAGAGACCCAGTACTTC,CASSELQGTQETQYF
.,TRBJ1-2,TRBV30,.,TGTGCCTGGAGATGGGGGGGATATGGCTACACCTTC,CAWRWGGYGYTF
TRBD1,TRBJ1-4,TRBV28,.,TGTGCCACCTTGGACAGGGTCGAAAAACTGTTTTTT,CATLDRVEKLFF
.,TRBJ1-1,TRBV18,.,TGTGCCAGCTCACCTCGAGTTCAAAGCCCTGAAGCTTTCTTT,CASSPRVQSPEAFF
TRBD1,TRBJ2-1,TRBV29-1,once,TGCAGCGTTGGGACAGGGGCCCTGTACAATGAGCAGTTCTTC,CSVGTGALYNEQFF
TRBD2,TRBJ2-7,TRBV28,.,TGTGCCAGCAGTCTTCCTAGCGGGGGTCGCCACGAGCAGTACTTC,CASSLPSGGRHEQYF
TRBD1,TRBJ1-2,TRBV7-9,.,TGTGCCAGCAGCTTAGCACGGACAGGGCCCTATGGCTACACCTTC,CASSLARTGPYGYTF
.,TRBJ2-6,TRBV15,.,TGTGCCACCAGCAGGGGCGGCGGGGGCGCTGGGGCCAACGTCCTGACTTTC,CATSRGGGGAGANVLTF
TRBD1,TRBJ1-2,TRBV19,once,TGTGCCACCAAAAGCAGACAGGGAGAAGGCTACACCTTC,CATKSRQGEGYTF
.,TRBJ1-4,TRBV18,.,TGTGCCAGCTCCCGTGCCACGGGAGGCGGGGACGAAAAACTGTTTTTT,CASSRATGGGDEKLFF
TRBD2,TRBJ2-7,TRBV7-8,few,TGTGCCAGCAGCTTAGTGGCCGGGGGGGTGGACGAGCAGTACTTC,CASSLVAGGVDEQYF
TRBD1,TRBJ1-3,TRBV30,.,TGTGCCTGTAAGGACAGGTTCCTCTCTGGAAACACCATATATTTT,CACKDRFLSGNTIYF
.,TRBJ2-3,TRBV14,once,TGTGCCAGCAGCCAAGACGGCGGGAACACAGATACGCAGTATTTT,CASSQDGGNTDTQYF
TRBD1,TRBJ1-3,TRBV30,.,TGTGCCTGGGATACAGGGGGAGGATCTGGAAACACCATATATTTT,CAWDTGGGSGNTIYF
TRBD2,TRBJ2-2,TRBV5-3,.,TGTGCCTGGGCGGGAGGGAGGCCCACCGGGGAGCTGTTTTTT,CAWAGGRPTGELFF
TRBD1,TRBJ1-2,TRBV13,.,TGTGCCAGCAGCTTAGGCTTTGGGACAGGGGTCTATGGCTACACCTTC,CASSLGFGTGVYGYTF
TRBD2,TRBJ2-7,TRBV9,.,TGTGCCAGCAGCGTAGGGACTAGCGGGGTGGAGCAGTACTTC,CASSVGTSGVEQYF
TRBD1,TRBJ2-3,TRBV9,.,TGTGCCAGCAGCGACTGGACAGGGATCACAGATACGCAGTATTTT,CASSDWTGITDTQYF
.,TRBJ2-3,TRBV6-1,.,TGTGCCAGCAGTGCGATGACTAGCACAGATACGCAGTATTTT,CASSAMTSTDTQYF
.,TRBJ2-3,TRBV4-2,.,TGTGCCAGCAGCCAACAAGCGCTGTCTAGCACAGATACGCAGTATTTT,CASSQQALSSTDTQYF
TRBD2,TRBJ2-3,TRBV7-9,.,TGTGCCAGCAGCTTGCCTGGGACTAGCGGCGATAACCGCGATACGCAGTATTTT,CASSLPGTSGDNRDTQYF
.,TRBJ1-6,TRBV6-6,many,TGTGCCAGCGGAAAAGCGGACAGCTATAATTCACCCCTCCACTTT,CASGKADSYNSPLHF
TRBD1,TRBJ2-5,TRBV6-1,once,TGTGCCAGCAGTGAAGGACAGGGGGAGACCCAGTACTTC,CASSEGQGETQYF
TRBD1,TRBJ2-1,TRBV11-2,.,TGTGCCAGCAGCTTTGGACAGGGGGTGTACAATGAGCAGTTCTTC,CASSFGQGVYNEQFF
TRBD1,TRBJ2-7,TRBV27,.,TGTGCCAGCAGTCCCTACAGGGGGAGTCTCTACGAGCAGTACTTC,CASSPYRGSLYEQYF
TRBD1,TRBJ1-5,TRBV7-2,few,TGTGCCAGCAGCTTAGCCGGGACAGGGAATCAGCCCCAGCATTTT,CASSLAGTGNQPQHF
.,TRBJ2-3,TRBV11-2,.,TGTGCCAGCAGCTTCGCAGATACGCAGTATTTT,CASSFADTQYF
.,TRBJ1-1,TRBV27,.,TGTGCCAGCAGTCCGATAACAGGGTTAGCTGAAGCTTTCTTT,CASSPITGLAEAFF
.,TRBJ1-5,TRBV6-5,.,TGTGCCAGCAGAACCACACAGGGCCAGAATCAGCCCCAGCATTTT,CASRTTQGQNQPQHF
.,TRBJ2-3,TRBV19,few,TGTGCCAGTAGGCTGCGTATCGGAGATACGCAGTATTTT,CASRLRIGDTQYF
.,TRBJ2-2,TRBV6-6,once,TGTGCCAGCACTCCCGGGGTTTCTGGGGAGCTGTTTTTT,CASTPGVSGELFF
TRBD1,TRBJ1-3,TRBV9,.,TGTGCCAGCAGCGGAAAGACAGGGGGTATGGCAAACACCATATATTTT,CASSGKTGGMANTIYF
.,TRBJ2-2,TRBV6-1,.,TGTGCCAGCCGAAGCCTCCAGCGGGACACCGGGGAGCTGTTTTTT,CASRSLQRDTGELFF
.,TRBJ1-5,TRBV5-1,.,TGCGCCAGCAGCTCGGACAGTGATCAGCCCCAGCATTTT,CASSSDSDQPQHF
.,TRBJ1-1,TRBV10-3,.,TGTGCCATCAGTGAGACAGGACTGAACACTGAAGCTTTCTTT,CAISETGLNTEAFF
.,TRBJ2-3,TRBV9,.,TGTGCCAGCATTATCGTCGGAGCTCCTAGCACAGATACGCAGTATTTT,CASIIVGAPSTDTQYF
.,TRBJ1-2,TRBV28,few,TGTGCCAGCAGTTTATCCGGGGGCTATGGCTACACCTTC,CASSLSGGYGYTF